This T cell receptor (beta chain) was identified in a study of Graves' ophthalmopathy and Graves' hyperthyroidism. Relative to its sample, this clonotype is large. Exclusion criteria comprised other autoimmune diseases, uncontrolled infections, pregnancy or lactation in patients. The germline V and J ends were trimmed by 1 base and 3 bases, with 10 bases remaining between them. The germline gives CDR1 LNHNV, CDR2 YYDKDF (reference sequence). The CDR3 is 15 residues long. Amplifying from RNA transcripts, the study obtained TCR beta CDR3 regions. RT-PCR in the first round used HTBI primers; a second-round multiplex PCR followed. Each CDR3 protein gets one entry after TCRdb re-called the multiplex PCR reads with MiXCR. The sample consists of 13,000 to 15,000 distinct CDR3 sequences, roughly 50% of them appearing once.

The rearrangement uses TRBV15 and TRBJ2-1; TRBD2 is a possible D gene (6 bases). The origin of this receptor is a woman aged 25-40 years with Graves' ophthalmopathy. The material sequenced was peripheral blood. The CDR3 region has the DNA TGTGCCACCAGCAGAGGGGAGGACGGCTACAATGAGCAGTTCTTC. Translation: CATSRGEDGYNEQFF. The variable domain in full, completed from reference TRBV15 and TRBJ2-1, reads DAMVIQNPRYQVTQFGKPVTLSCSQTLNHNVMYWYQQKSSQAPKLLFHYYDKDFNNEADTPDNFQSRRPNTSFCFLDIRSPGLGDTAMYLCATSRGEDGYNEQFFGPGTRLTVL.